This TCR beta chain emerged from a study of T cell responses to AZD1222 COVID-19 vaccine. Study results and caveats: The donor group comprised mostly white British people and more females; the analysis possibly underestimated clonal diversity. Two doses of AZD1222 preceded a rise in Spike-specific TCR breadth and depth. Spike was spanned by vaccine-associated CD4 TCRs, which were dominant at 160-218 and 743-854.

As concerns this clone: The target antigen is unknown.

CDR3 length: 15 residues. Germline V gene data show CDR1 as SGHNT and CDR2 as YENEEA. The V gene end was trimmed by 1 base and the J gene end by 8 bases; junction bases not matched to a gene: 6. Sequenced by immunoSEQ multiplex PCR; TCRdb stores in-frame clones only, minus some. The top ten hold about 3.5% of the sample, which has 80,000 or so clones, 90% seen once. This sequence joins TRBV11-3 and TRBJ2-1, with 9 positions matching TRBD2. The sample in question was peripheral blood, obtained 28 days after the second AZD1222 dose. The origin of this receptor is an adult who received the AZD1222 COVID-19 vaccine. DNA of the CDR3: TGTGCCAGCAGCTTAGGTAGTCGCGGGGGGGATGAGCAGTTCTTC. Amino acid sequence: CASSLGSRGGDEQFF.